This T cell receptor (beta chain) was profiled in a study of cytomegalovirus exposure and HLA in healthy donors. Study results and caveats: There were about 160 TCR beta chains listed as cytomegalovirus-associated. TCR beta V segments were, for the most part, productive about 87% or about 30% of the time in an earlier analysis. In a later analysis, productive TCRs from donors in an Asian-associated ancestry cluster reportedly carried fewer N-insertions than the cohort mean.

Use of 60 Vbeta and 13 Jbeta primers characterized the PCR. The protocol was immunoSEQ multiplex PCR, while the TCRdb copy is restricted to in-frame clones and leaves out a portion. The sample holds 200,000 to 250,000 clones; approximately 78% are singletons and the top ten take 3.5% to 4%. With respect to this clone: The antigen is unknown.

Sequences were obtained from PBMCs. This receptor was taken from a male donor in good health and CMV-seronegative.

CDR3 residues: CASSRQPNRLAAPYEQYF. CDR3 nucleotide sequence: TGCGCCAGCAGCAGACAGCCCAATCGACTAGCGGCCCCCTACGAGCAGTACTTC. The V and J genes are TRBV5-1 and TRBJ2-7; TRBD2 aligns across 9 bases. J was trimmed by 2 bases and V by 4 bases; bases with no gene match: 16. CDR1 is SGHRS and CDR2 is YFSETQ in the germline V gene. The CDR3 extends over 18 amino acids. Variable domain in full (rest from reference TRBV5-1 and TRBJ2-7): KAGVTQTPRYLIKTRGQQVTLSCSPISGHRSVSWYQQTPGQGLQFLFEYFSETQRNKGNFPGRFSGRQFSNSRSEMNVSTLELGDSALYLCASSRQPNRLAAPYEQYFGPGTRLTVT.